The 7 T cell receptor beta chains below come from one sample, sequenced in a study of patients and donors after allogeneic stem cell transplantation. TCRdb re-analysed the RT-PCR reads in MiXCR, keeping a single row per CDR3 protein. Of some 1,600 distinct CDR3 sequences listed, roughly a sixth were seen once; the top ten hold roughly 60%. Sequencing was performed on blood, either unsorted or a sorted T cell fraction (not recorded which). The receptor set was obtained from a human donor who was either an allogeneic HSCT recipient or a stem cell or donor lymphocyte infusion donor (not recorded which). It is not recorded whose cells these are; they may come from a transplant donor.

This clonotype was counted ten times or more. The chain carries TRBV6-2 or TRBV6-3 and TRBJ2-7, with TRBD2 matching over 11 bases. Germline trimming cut 0 bases from V and 5 bases from J; bases unmatched to any gene: 6. The CDR3 has 16 amino acids. Germline CDR1 reads MNHEY; CDR2 reads SVGEGT. This CDR3 is CASSYSLTSGIDEQYF. CDR3 nucleotides: TGTGCCAGCAGTTACTCGCTGACTAGCGGGATCGACGAGCAGTACTTC.

This clonotype has ten or more counts. V usage is TRBV7-3 and J usage is TRBJ2-1; the D gene is possibly TRBD2 (6 bases). The CDR3 is 15 amino acids. Trimming stripped 4 bases from V and 6 bases from J, with 16 bases between. Per the germline V gene, CDR1 is SGHTA and CDR2 is FQGTGA. CDR3 in amino acids: CASSSTGTSPNEQFF. The DNA of the CDR3 is TGTGCCAGCAGCTCCACCGGGACTTCCCCCAATGAGCAGTTCTTC.

In this sample, this clonotype turned up a few times. The chain recombines TRBV4-3 with TRBJ2-3; 7 nucleotides match TRBD2. The CDR3 is made up of 17 amino acids. Germline V gives CDR1 LGHNA, CDR2 YSLEER. The trim removed 1 base at V and 1 base at J, leaving 8 bases unmatched. For the CDR3, the DNA is TGCGCCAGCAGCCAAGGACTAGCTTCGGGCGGCACAGATACGCAGTATTTT. As protein: CASSQGLASGGTDTQYF.

This sequence joins TRBV20-1 and TRBJ2-1; no clear D gene. Trimming pared 6 bases from V and 0 bases from J, leaving 9 bases between. The CDR3 spans 13 residues. Germline loops: CDR1 DFQATT, CDR2 SNEGSKA (reference sequence). CDR3 residues: CSANAHSYNEQFF. DNA of the CDR3: TGCAGTGCGAACGCCCACTCCTACAATGAGCAGTTCTTC.

The V gene is TRBV7-2, the J gene TRBJ2-6; D ambiguous. V gave up 3 bases and J gave up 0 bases, with 3 bases separating them. Germline CDR1 reads SGHTA; CDR2 reads FQGNSA. CDR3 length: 14 amino acids. In DNA, the CDR3 is TGTGCCAGCAGCTTTAACTCTGGGGCCAACGTCCTGACTTTC. Translation: CASSFNSGANVLTF. Filled out from reference TRBV7-2 and TRBJ2-6, the complete variable domain reads GAGVSQSPSNKVTEKGKDVELRCDPISGHTALYWYRQSLGQGLEFLIYFQGNSAPDKSGLPSDRFSAERTGGSVSTLTIQRTQQEDSAVYLCASSFNSGANVLTFGAGSRLTVL.

CDR3: CASSQRFTDTQYF. In DNA, the CDR3 is TGTGCCAGCTCACAGCGGTTCACAGATACGCAGTATTTT. The V call is TRBV18, the J call TRBJ2-3; possible D gene TRBD2, 5 bases. Germline V gene data show CDR1 as KGHSH and CDR2 as LQKENI. V lost 4 bases and J lost 2, with 7 bases in between. The CDR3 has 13 residues.

This chain links TRBV10-3 with TRBJ2-1, with D perhaps matching TRBD1 or TRBD2 (6 bases each). The germline V gene encodes CDR1 ENHRY and CDR2 SYGVKD. Trimming removed 4 bases from V and 2 bases from J, with 18 bases in between. The CDR3 sequence is 17 residues long. CDR3: CAISGTGGRLTYNEQFF. CDR3 nucleotide sequence: TGTGCCATCAGTGGAACTGGGGGGCGCCTAACCTACAATGAGCAGTTCTTC.